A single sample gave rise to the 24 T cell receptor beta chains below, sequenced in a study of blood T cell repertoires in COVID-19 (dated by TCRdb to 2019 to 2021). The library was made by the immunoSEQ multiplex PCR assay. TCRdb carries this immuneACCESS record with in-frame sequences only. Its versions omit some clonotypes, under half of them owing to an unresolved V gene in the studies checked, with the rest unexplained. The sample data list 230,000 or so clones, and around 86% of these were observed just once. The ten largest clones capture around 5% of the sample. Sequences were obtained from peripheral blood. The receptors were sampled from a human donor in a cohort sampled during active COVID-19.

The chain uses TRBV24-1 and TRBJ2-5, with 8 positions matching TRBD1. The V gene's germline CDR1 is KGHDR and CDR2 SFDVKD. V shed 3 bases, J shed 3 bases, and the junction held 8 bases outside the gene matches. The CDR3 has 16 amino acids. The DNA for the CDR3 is TGTGCCACCAGTGATCCCCGGACAGGGCAGAAAGAGACCCAGTACTTC. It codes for CATSDPRTGQKETQYF.

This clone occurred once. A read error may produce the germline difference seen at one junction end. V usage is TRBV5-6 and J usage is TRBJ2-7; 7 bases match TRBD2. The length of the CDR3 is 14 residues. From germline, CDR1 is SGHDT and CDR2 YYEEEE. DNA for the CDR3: TGTGCAAGCAGCTTGAGGGAGGGCCCCTACGAGCAGTACTTC. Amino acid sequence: CASSLREGPYEQYF.

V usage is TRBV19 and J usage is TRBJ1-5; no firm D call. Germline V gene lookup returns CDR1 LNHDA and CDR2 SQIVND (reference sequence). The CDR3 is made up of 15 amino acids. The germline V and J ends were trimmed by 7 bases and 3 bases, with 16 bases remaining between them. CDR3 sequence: CASTSQVINNQPQHF. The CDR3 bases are TGTGCCAGTACCTCTCAGGTCATTAACAATCAGCCCCAGCATTTT.

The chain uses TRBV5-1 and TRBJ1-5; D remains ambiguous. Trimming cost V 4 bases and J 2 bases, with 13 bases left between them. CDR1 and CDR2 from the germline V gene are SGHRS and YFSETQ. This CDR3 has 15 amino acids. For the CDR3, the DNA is TGCGCCAGCAGCCCCCTTGGGAGGGGCAATCAGCCCCAGCATTTT. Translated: CASSPLGRGNQPQHF.

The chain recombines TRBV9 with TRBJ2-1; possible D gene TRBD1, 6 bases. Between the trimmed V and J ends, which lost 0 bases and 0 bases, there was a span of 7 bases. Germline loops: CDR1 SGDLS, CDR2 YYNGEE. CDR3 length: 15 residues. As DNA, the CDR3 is TGTGCCAGCAGCGTAGGGGACATCTCCTACAATGAGCAGTTCTTC. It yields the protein CASSVGDISYNEQFF.

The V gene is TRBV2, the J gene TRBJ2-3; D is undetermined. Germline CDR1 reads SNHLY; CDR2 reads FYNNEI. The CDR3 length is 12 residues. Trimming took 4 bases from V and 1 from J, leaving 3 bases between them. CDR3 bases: TGTGCCAGCAGTGGAGGCACAGATACGCAGTATTTT. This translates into CASSGGTDTQYF.

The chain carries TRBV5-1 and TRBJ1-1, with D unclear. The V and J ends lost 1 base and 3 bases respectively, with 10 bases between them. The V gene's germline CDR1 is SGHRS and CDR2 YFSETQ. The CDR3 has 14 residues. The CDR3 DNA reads TGCGCCAGCAGCTTGAGTCACGGGGACACTGAAGCTTTCTTT. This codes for CASSLSHGDTEAFF.

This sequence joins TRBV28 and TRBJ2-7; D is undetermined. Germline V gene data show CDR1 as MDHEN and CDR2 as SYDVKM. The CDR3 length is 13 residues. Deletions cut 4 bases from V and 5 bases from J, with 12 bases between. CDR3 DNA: TGTGCCAGCAGTTCCCCCAATGGAGACGAGCAGTACTTC. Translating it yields CASSSPNGDEQYF.

The CDR3 is CASSRQGALEQFF. CDR3 nucleotide sequence: TGTGCCAGCAGTCGACAGGGGGCCCTTGAGCAGTTCTTC. The chain joins TRBV6-4 to TRBJ2-1; TRBD1 aligns across 10 bases. CDR1 and CDR2 from the germline V gene are MRHNA and SNTAGT. V gave up 5 bases and J gave up 9 bases; unmatched junction bases: 4. The CDR3 has 13 residues.

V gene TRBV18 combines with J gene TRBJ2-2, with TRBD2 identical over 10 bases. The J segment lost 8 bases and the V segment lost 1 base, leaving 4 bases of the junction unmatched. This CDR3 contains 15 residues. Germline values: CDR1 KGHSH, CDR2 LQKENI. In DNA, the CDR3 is TGTGCCAGCTCACCACGGCTAGCGGGAGTAGGGGAGCTGTTTTTT. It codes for CASSPRLAGVGELFF.

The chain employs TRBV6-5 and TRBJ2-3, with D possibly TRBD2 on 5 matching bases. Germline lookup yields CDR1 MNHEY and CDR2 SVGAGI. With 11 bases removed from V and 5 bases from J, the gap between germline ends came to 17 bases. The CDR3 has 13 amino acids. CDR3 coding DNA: TGTGCCTTTCGCCCCGGGGTGGGAGATACGCAGTATTTT. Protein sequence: CAFRPGVGDTQYF.

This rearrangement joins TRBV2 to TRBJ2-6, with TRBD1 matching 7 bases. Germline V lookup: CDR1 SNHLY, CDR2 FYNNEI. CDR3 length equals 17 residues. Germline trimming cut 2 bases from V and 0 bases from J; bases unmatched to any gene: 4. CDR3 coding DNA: TGTGCCAGCAGTGAACGACAGGGTCCCTCTGGGGCCAACGTCCTGACTTTC. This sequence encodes CASSERQGPSGANVLTF.

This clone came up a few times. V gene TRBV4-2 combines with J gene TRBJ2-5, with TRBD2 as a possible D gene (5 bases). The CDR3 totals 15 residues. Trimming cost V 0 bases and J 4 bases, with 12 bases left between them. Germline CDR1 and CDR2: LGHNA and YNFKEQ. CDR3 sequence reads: CASSQDRLARETQYF. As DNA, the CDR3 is TGTGCCAGCAGCCAAGATCGGCTAGCTCGAGAGACCCAGTACTTC.

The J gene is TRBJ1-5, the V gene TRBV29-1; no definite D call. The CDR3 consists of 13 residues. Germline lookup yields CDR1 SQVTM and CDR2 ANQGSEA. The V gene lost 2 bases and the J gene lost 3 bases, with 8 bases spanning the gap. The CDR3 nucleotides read TGCAGCGTTGAAACGTCGGTCAATCAGCCCCAGCATTTT. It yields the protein CSVETSVNQPQHF.

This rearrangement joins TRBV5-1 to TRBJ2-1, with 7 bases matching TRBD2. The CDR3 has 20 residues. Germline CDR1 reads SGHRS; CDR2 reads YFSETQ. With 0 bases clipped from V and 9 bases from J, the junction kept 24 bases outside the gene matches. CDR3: CASSLGAEGSRAGVRGEQFF. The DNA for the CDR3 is TGCGCCAGCAGCTTGGGGGCAGAAGGGTCGCGTGCGGGAGTTCGGGGTGAGCAGTTCTTC.

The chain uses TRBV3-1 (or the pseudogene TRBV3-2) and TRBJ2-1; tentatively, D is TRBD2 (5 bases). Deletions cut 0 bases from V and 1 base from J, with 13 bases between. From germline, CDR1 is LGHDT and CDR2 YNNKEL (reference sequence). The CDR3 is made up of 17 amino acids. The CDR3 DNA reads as TGTGCCAGCAGCCAAGATCGCCGGTGGGAGTCCTACAATGAGCAGTTCTTC. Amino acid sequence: CASSQDRRWESYNEQFF.

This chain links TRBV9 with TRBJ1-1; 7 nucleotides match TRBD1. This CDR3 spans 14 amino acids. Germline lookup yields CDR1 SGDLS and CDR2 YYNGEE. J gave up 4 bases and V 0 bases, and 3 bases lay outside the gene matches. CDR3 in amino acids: CASSVAGGSTEAFF. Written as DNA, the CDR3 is TGTGCCAGCAGCGTAGCAGGGGGAAGCACTGAAGCTTTCTTT. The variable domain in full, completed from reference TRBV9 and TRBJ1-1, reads DSGVTQTPKHLITATGQRVTLRCSPRSGDLSVYWYQQSLDQGLQFLIQYYNGEERAKGNILERFSAQQFPDLHSELNLSSLELGDSALYFCASSVAGGSTEAFFGQGTRLTVV.

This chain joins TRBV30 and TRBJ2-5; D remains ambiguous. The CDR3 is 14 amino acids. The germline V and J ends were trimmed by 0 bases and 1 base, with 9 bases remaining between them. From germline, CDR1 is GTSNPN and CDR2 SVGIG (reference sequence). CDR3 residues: CAWSVVPVQETQYF. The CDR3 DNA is TGTGCCTGGAGTGTTGTTCCGGTCCAAGAGACCCAGTACTTC.

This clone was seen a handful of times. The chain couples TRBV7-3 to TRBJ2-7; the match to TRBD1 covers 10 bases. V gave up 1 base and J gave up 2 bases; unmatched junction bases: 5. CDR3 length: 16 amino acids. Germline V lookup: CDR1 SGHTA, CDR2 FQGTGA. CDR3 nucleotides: TGTGCCAGCAGCTTAATGGGGACAGGGGATACCTACGAGCAGTACTTC. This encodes CASSLMGTGDTYEQYF.

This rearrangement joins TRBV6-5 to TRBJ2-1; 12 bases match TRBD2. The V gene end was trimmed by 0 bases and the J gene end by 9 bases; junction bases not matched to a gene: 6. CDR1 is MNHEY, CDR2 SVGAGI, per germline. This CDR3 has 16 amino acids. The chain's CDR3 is CASSYSSSGRAGEQFF. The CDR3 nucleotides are TGTGCCAGCAGTTACTCGTCTAGCGGGAGGGCCGGTGAGCAGTTCTTC.

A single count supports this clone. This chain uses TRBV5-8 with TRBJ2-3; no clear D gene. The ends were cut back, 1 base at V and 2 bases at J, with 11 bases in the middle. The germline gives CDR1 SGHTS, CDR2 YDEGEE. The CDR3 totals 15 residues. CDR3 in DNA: TGTGCCAGCAGCTTGAGATACAGAAACACAGATACGCAGTATTTT. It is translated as CASSLRYRNTDTQYF. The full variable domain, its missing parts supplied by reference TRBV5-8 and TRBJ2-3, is EAGVTQSPTHLIKTRGQQATLRCSPISGHTSVYWYQQALGLGLQFLLWYDEGEERNRGNFPPRFSGRQFPNYSSELNVNALELEDSALYLCASSLRYRNTDTQYFGPGTRLTVL.

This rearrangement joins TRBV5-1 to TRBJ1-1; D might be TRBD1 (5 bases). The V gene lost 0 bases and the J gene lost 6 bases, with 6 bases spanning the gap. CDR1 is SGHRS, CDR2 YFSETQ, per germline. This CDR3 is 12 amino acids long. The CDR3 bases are TGCGCCAGCAGCTTGGTGGGGCCTGAAGCTTTCTTT. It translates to CASSLVGPEAFF.

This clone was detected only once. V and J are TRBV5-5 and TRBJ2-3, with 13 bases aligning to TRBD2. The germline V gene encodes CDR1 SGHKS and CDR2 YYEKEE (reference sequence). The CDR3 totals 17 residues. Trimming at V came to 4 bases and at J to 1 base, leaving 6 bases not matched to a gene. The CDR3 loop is CASSGGLAGIRTDTQYF. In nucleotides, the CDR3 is TGTGCCAGCAGCGGGGGACTAGCGGGGATTCGCACAGATACGCAGTATTTT.

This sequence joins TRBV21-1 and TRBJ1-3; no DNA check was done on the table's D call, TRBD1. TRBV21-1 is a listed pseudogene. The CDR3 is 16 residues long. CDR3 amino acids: CASSRTGTVSGNTIYF. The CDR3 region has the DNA TGTGCCAGCAGCAGAACAGGGACGGTCTCTGGAAACACCATATATTTT.